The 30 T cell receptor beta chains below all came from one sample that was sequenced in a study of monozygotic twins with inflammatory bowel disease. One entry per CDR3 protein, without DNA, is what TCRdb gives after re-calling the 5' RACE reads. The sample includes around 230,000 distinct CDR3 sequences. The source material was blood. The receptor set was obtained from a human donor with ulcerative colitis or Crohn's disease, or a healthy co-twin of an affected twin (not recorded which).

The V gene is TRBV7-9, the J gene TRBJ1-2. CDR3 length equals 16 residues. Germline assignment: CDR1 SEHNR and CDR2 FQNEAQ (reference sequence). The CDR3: CASSATLTQAYYGYTF. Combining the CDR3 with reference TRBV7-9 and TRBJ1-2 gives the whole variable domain DTGVSQNPRHKITKRGQNVTFRCDPISEHNRLYWYRQTLGQGPEFLTYFQNEAQLEKSRLLSDRFSAERPKGSFSTLEIQRTEQGDSAMYLCASSATLTQAYYGYTFGSGTRLTVV.

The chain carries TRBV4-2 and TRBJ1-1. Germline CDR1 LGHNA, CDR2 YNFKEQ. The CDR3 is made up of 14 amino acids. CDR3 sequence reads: CASSLRVKGVEAFF.

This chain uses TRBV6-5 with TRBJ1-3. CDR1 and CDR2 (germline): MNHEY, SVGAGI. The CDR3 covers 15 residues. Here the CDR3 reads CASSYSQGSGNTIYF.

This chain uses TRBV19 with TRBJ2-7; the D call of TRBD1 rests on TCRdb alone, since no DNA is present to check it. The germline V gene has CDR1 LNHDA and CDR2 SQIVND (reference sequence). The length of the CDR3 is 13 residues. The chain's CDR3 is CASSTDGTYEQYF.

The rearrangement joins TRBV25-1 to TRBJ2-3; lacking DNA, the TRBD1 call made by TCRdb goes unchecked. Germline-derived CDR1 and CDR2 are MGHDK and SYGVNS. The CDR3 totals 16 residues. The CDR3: CASSDVGRLGADTQYF.

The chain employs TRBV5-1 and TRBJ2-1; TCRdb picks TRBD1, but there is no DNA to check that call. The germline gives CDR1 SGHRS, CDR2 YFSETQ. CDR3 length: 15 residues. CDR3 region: CASSFMAGAYNEQFF.

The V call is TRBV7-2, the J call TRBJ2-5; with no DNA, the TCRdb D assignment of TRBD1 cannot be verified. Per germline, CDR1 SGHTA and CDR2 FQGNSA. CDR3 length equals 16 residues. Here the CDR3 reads CASSLAGSKGEETQYF. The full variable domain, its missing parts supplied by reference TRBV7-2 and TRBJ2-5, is GAGVSQSPSNKVTEKGKDVELRCDPISGHTALYWYRQSLGQGLEFLIYFQGNSAPDKSGLPSDRFSAERTGGSVSTLTIQRTQQEDSAVYLCASSLAGSKGEETQYFGPGTRLLVL.

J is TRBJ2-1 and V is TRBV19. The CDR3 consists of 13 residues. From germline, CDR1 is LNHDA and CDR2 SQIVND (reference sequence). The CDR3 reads CASTSGLGNEQFF.

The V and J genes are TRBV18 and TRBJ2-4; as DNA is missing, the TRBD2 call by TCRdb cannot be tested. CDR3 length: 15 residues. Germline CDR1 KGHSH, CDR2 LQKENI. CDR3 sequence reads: CASSPSTGPLDIQYF. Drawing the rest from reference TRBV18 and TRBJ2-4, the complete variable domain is NAGVMQNPRHLVRRRGQEARLRCSPMKGHSHVYWYRQLPEEGLKFMVYLQKENIIDESGMPKERFSAEFPKEGPSILRIQQVVRGDSAAYFCASSPSTGPLDIQYFGAGTRLSVL.

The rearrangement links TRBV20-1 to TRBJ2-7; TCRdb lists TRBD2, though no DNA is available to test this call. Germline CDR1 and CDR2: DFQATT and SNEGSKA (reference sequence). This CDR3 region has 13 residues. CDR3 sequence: CSAPGLATYEQYF.

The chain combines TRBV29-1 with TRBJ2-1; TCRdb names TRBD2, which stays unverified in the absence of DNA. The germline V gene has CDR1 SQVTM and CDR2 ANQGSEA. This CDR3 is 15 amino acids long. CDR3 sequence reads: CSVEGRAGAYNEQFF.

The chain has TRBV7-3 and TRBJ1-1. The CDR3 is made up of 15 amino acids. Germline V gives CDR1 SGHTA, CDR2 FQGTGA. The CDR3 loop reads CASSSLGVPNTEAFF.

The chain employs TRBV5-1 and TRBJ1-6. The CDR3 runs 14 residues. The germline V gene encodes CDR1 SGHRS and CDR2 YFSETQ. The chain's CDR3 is CASSLVSDNSPLHF.

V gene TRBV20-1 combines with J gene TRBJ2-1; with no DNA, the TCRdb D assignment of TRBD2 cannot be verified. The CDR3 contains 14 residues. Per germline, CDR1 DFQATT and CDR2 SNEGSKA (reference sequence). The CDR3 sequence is CSARDREVGNEQFF.

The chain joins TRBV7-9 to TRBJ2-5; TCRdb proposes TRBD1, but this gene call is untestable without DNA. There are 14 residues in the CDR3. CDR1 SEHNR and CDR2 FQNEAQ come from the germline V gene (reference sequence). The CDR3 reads CASSRGGGQETQYF. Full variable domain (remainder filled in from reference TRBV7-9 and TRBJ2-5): DTGVSQNPRHKITKRGQNVTFRCDPISEHNRLYWYRQTLGQGPEFLTYFQNEAQLEKSRLLSDRFSAERPKGSFSTLEIQRTEQGDSAMYLCASSRGGGQETQYFGPGTRLLVL.

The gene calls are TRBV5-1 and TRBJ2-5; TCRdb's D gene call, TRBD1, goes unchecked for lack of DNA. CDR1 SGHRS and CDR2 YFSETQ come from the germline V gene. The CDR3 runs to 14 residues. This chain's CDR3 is CASSGGQGAETQYF.

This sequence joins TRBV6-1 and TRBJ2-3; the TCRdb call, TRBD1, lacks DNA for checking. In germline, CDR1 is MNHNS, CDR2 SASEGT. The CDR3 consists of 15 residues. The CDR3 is CASTRRGQLFDTQYF.

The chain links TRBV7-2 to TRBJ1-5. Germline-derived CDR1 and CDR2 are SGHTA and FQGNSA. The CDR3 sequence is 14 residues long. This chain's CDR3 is CASSWEEGNQPQHF.

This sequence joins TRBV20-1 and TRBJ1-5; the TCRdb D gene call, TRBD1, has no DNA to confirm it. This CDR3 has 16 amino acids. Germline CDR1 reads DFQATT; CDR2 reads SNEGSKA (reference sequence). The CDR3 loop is CSARRATGNSNQPQHF.

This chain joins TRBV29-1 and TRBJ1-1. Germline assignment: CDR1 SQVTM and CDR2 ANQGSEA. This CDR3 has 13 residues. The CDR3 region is CSVVIRKNTEAFF.

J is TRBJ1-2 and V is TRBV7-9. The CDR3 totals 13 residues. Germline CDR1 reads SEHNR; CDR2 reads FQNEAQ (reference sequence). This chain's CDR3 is CASSLGLIYGYTF.

The CDR3 sequence is CASSLQGEESYTF. V usage is TRBV4-1 and J usage is TRBJ1-2; the TCRdb D gene call, TRBD1, has no DNA to confirm it. The CDR3 runs to 13 residues. CDR1 is MGHRA, CDR2 YSYEKL, per germline.

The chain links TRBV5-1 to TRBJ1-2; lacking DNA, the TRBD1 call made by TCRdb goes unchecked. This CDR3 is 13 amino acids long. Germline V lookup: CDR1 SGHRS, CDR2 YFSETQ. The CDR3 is CASSLVGGDGYTF.

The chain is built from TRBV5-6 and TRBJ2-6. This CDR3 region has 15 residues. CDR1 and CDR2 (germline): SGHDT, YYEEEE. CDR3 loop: CASSLVGAGANVLTF.

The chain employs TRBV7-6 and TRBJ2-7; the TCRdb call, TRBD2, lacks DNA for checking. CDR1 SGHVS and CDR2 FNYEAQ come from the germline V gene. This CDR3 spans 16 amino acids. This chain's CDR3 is CASSPAAGGPFYEQYF.

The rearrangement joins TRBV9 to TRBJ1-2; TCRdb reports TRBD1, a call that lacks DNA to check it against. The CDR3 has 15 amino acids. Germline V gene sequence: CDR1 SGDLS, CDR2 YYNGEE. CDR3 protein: CASRPEEGAPIGYTF.

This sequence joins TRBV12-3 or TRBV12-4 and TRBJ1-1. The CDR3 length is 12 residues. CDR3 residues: CASSFGTTEAFF.

The CDR3 sequence is CSAKDRGLSSNQPQHF. The chain is built from TRBV20-1 and TRBJ1-5; lacking DNA, the TRBD1 call made by TCRdb goes unchecked. CDR1 DFQATT and CDR2 SNEGSKA come from the germline V gene (reference sequence). The CDR3 is 16 amino acids.

CDR3: CASSLGKDRYEQYF. V and J are TRBV7-8 and TRBJ2-7. The germline CDR1 and CDR2 sequences are SGHVS and FQNEAQ. CDR3 length: 14 amino acids.

CDR3 region: CATSVQGGSYNEQFF. The V and J genes are TRBV15 and TRBJ2-1; TCRdb selects TRBD1, and the lack of DNA leaves this call unchecked. Germline CDR1 is LNHNV and CDR2 is YYDKDF (reference sequence). This CDR3 has 15 residues.